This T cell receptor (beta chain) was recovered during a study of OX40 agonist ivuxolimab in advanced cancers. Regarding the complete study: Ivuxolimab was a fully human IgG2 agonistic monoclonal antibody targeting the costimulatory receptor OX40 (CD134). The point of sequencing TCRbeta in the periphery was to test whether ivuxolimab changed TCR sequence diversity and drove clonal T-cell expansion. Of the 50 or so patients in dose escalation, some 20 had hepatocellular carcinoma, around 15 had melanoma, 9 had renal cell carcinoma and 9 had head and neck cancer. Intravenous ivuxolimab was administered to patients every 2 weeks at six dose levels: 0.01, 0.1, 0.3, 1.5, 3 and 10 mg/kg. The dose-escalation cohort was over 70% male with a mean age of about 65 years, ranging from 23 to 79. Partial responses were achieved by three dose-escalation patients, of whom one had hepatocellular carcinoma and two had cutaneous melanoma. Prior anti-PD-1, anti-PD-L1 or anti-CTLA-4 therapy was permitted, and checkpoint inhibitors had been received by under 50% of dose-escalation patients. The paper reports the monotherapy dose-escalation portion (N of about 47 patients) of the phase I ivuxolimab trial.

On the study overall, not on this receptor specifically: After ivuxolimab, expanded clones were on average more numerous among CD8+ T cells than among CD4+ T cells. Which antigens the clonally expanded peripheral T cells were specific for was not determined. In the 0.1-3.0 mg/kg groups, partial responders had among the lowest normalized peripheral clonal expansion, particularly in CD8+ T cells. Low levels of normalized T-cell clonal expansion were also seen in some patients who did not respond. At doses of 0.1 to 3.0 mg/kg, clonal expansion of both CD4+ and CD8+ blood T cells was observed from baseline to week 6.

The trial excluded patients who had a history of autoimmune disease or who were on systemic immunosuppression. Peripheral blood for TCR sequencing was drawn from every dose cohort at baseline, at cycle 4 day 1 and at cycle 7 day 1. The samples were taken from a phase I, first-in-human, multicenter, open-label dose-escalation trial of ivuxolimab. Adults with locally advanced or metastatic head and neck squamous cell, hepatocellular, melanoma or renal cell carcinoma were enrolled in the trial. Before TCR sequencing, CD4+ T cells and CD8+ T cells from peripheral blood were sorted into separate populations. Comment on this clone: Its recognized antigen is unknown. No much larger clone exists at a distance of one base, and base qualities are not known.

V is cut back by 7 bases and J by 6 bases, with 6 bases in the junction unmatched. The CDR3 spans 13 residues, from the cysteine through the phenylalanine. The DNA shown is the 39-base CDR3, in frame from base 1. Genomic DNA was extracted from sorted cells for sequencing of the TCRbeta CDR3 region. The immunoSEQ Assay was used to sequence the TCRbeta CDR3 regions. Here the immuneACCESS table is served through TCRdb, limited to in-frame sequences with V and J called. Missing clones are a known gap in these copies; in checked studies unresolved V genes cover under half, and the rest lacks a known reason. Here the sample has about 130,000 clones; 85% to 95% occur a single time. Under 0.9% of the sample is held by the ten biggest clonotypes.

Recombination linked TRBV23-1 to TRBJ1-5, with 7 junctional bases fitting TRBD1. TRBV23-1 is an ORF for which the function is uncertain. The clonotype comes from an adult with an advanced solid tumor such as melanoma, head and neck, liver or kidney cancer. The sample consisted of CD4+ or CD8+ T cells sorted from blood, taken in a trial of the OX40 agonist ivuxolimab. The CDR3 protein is CASNRQGRQPQHF. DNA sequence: TGCGCCAGCAACCGACAGGGACGTCAGCCCCAGCATTTT.